The 22 T cell receptor beta chains below come from one sample, sequenced in a study of neurological immune-mediated disorders. TCRdb reprocessed the 5' RACE reads with MiXCR, giving one entry per CDR3 protein. Among approximately 50,000 distinct CDR3 sequences listed, 10% were seen once. The material sequenced was PBMCs. These receptors all come from a man between 70 and 80 years old with HTLV-1-associated myelopathy (HAM/TSP).

This clonotype was seen many times. The chain employs TRBV12-3 or TRBV12-4 and TRBJ2-1; 7 nucleotides match TRBD2. This CDR3 region has 16 residues. V was pared by 5 bases and J by 4 bases, with 11 bases of the junction left unmatched. DNA of the CDR3: TGTGCCAGCAGTGTTAAAACTAGCGATCTATACAATGAGCAGTTCTTC. This gives the protein CASSVKTSDLYNEQFF.

This clonotype occurred many times. This chain joins TRBV7-9 and TRBJ2-7; TRBD2 matches at 11 bases. This CDR3 comprises 12 residues. The germline V gene encodes CDR1 SEHNR and CDR2 FQNEAQ (reference sequence). J lost 9 bases, V lost 5 bases, and 3 bases had no gene match. The CDR3 DNA is TGTGCCAGCAGCCCCCTAGCGGGAGGGCAGTACTTC. This gives the protein CASSPLAGGQYF.

This clonotype was seen many times. The chain couples TRBV20-1 to TRBJ2-1; D is uncertain. V was pared by 6 bases and J by 5 bases, with 17 bases between. Germline V gives CDR1 DFQATT, CDR2 SNEGSKA (reference sequence). This CDR3 has 14 amino acids. The CDR3 loop reads CSATRPAAHNEQFF. The CDR3 DNA sequence: TGCAGTGCCACACGGCCGGCGGCGCACAATGAGCAGTTCTTC.

This clonotype was counted many times. The rearrangement links TRBV5-5 to TRBJ2-2; 12 bases match TRBD2. Trimming removed 2 bases from V and 2 bases from J; junction bases left unmatched: 1. The CDR3 sequence is 16 residues long. CDR1 and CDR2 from the germline V gene are SGHKS and YYEKEE (reference sequence). The CDR3 is CASSLLAGGNTGELFF. The CDR3 DNA sequence: TGTGCCAGCAGCTTACTAGCGGGGGGAAACACCGGGGAGCTGTTTTTT.

This clonotype was recorded many times. This sequence joins TRBV4-3 and TRBJ1-3; D unclear. The CDR3 extends over 16 amino acids. Germline V lookup: CDR1 LGHNA, CDR2 YSLEER. V lost 4 bases and J 1 base, leaving 14 bases between the germline ends. CDR3 residues: CASSPGKAISGNTIYF. Written as DNA, the CDR3 is TGCGCCAGCAGCCCCGGCAAAGCGATTTCTGGAAACACCATATATTTT.

This clonotype showed up many times. The chain is built from TRBV20-1 and TRBJ2-1; 9 bases are a match to TRBD2. The CDR3 contains 15 residues. Germline-derived CDR1 and CDR2 are DFQATT and SNEGSKA (reference sequence). The chain's CDR3 is CSFRLAVSSYNEQFF. The DNA of the CDR3 is TGCAGCTTTAGACTAGCGGTAAGCTCCTACAATGAGCAGTTCTTC.

The chain couples TRBV12-3 or TRBV12-4 to TRBJ2-3; D gene unclear. V lost 6 bases and J lost 6, with 10 bases in between. The CDR3 has 12 amino acids. The CDR3 DNA follows: TGTGCCAGCAGCCGTGTGGTGGATACGCAGTATTTT. This translates into CASSRVVDTQYF.

This clonotype was counted at least ten times. CDR3 bases: TGCGCCAGCAGCTTGGCCACAGGGGGCAATGAGCAGTTCTTC. Protein: CASSLATGGNEQFF. V is TRBV5-1 and J is TRBJ2-1; 8 bases match TRBD1. This CDR3 has 14 amino acids. Germline V gene lookup returns CDR1 SGHRS and CDR2 YFSETQ. Unmatched junction bases numbered 2, after V lost 0 bases and J lost 6 bases.

In this sample, this clonotype turned up once. This may come from a read error, since a much larger clone is one base off. The V and J genes are TRBV27 and TRBJ2-7, with TRBD1 matching 7 bases. There are 15 residues in the CDR3. Looked up from germline, CDR1 is MNHEY and CDR2 is SMNVEV (reference sequence). The V segment lost 5 bases and the J segment 3 bases; nucleotides outside the gene matches: 10. CDR3 region: CASSPSQTGHYEQYF. The CDR3 DNA sequence: TGTGCCAGCAGTCCATCTCAGACAGGGCACTACGAGCAGTACTTC.

This clonotype was found many times. The V and J genes are TRBV6-5 and TRBJ2-2; D call uncertain. The V gene's germline CDR1 is MNHEY and CDR2 SVGAGI. This CDR3 comprises 13 residues. Trimming stripped 6 bases from V and 1 base from J, with 6 bases between. In nucleotides, the CDR3 is TGTGCCAGCAGCGCTTTGAACACCGGGGAGCTGTTTTTT. This encodes CASSALNTGELFF.

This clonotype was detected many times. The J gene is TRBJ2-1, the V gene TRBV6-6; weak D call: TRBD2 (5 bases). The CDR3 sequence is 12 residues long. Trimming took off 8 bases at V and 10 bases at J, with 15 bases between the two ends. Per the germline V gene, CDR1 is MNHNY and CDR2 is SVGAGI (reference sequence). Here the CDR3 reads CASRRGTEEQFF. As DNA, the CDR3 is TGTGCCAGCCGCCGGGGAACGGAAGAGCAGTTCTTC.

This clonotype came up many times. This sequence joins TRBV12-3 or TRBV12-4 and TRBJ2-3, with TRBD2 matching over 12 bases. Trimming at V came to 2 bases and at J to 2 bases, leaving 8 bases not matched to a gene. This CDR3 has 18 amino acids. CDR3 coding DNA: TGTGCCAGCAGTTTATTCCTACTAGCGGGAGGAGTCACAGATACGCAGTATTTT. It specifies CASSLFLLAGGVTDTQYF.

This clonotype was seen at least ten times. CDR3 protein: CASSIASGTGANVLTF. In DNA form, the CDR3 reads TGTGCCAGTAGTATAGCGTCGGGAACTGGGGCCAACGTCCTGACTTTC. The chain joins TRBV19 to TRBJ2-6; tentative D call: TRBD2 (5 bases). The CDR3 sequence is 16 residues long. Trimming left V 1 base short and J 2 bases short, with 9 bases between. The germline V gene has CDR1 LNHDA and CDR2 SQIVND (reference sequence).

This clonotype was seen repeatedly, ten times or more. V is TRBV5-1 and J is TRBJ2-7; D perhaps matches TRBD2 (6 bases). The germline gives CDR1 SGHRS, CDR2 YFSETQ. Deletions cut 0 bases from V and 6 bases from J, with 13 bases between. The CDR3 length is 14 residues. CDR3 nucleotide sequence: TGCGCCAGCAGCTTGGAGCCAGGGAGGTCCGAGCAGTACTTC. Translating gives CASSLEPGRSEQYF.

For this clonotype: A read error is possible here, since a much larger clone lies one base away. The chain joins TRBV7-2 to TRBJ2-1; tentatively, D is TRBD2 (6 bases). The germline V gene has CDR1 SGHTA and CDR2 FQGNSA. The CDR3 length is 13 residues. V was trimmed by 7 bases and J by 7 bases, leaving 14 bases between them. In nucleotides, the CDR3 is TGTGCCAGCAACAGGAGGGCCGAGAATGAGCAGTTCTTC. It specifies CASNRRAENEQFF.

This clonotype was counted many times. The chain recombines TRBV5-1 with TRBJ1-4; no firm D call. Germline values: CDR1 SGHRS, CDR2 YFSETQ. The CDR3 sequence is 15 residues long. Trimming stripped 0 bases from V and 6 bases from J, with 12 bases between. The CDR3 reads CASSLAGARDEKLFF. CDR3 bases: TGCGCCAGCAGCTTGGCCGGAGCAAGGGATGAAAAACTGTTTTTT.

This clonotype has ten or more counts. The chain uses TRBV15 and TRBJ1-6; D unclear. The CDR3 is 14 residues long. V lost 0 bases and J lost 10, with 10 bases in between. Germline lookup yields CDR1 LNHNV and CDR2 YYDKDF (reference sequence). The CDR3 protein is CATSRDRYGSPLHF. For the CDR3, the DNA is TGTGCCACCAGCAGAGATAGGTACGGCTCACCCCTCCACTTT. The complete variable domain, with remaining parts taken from reference TRBV15 and TRBJ1-6, reads DAMVIQNPRYQVTQFGKPVTLSCSQTLNHNVMYWYQQKSSQAPKLLFHYYDKDFNNEADTPDNFQSRRPNTSFCFLDIRSPGLGDTAMYLCATSRDRYGSPLHFGNGTRLTVT.

This clonotype was observed at least ten times. The chain carries TRBV29-1 and TRBJ2-1; maybe TRBD2 (6 bases). Trimming stripped 8 bases from V and 7 bases from J, with 21 bases between. CDR3 length equals 14 residues. Looked up from germline, CDR1 is SQVTM and CDR2 is ANQGSEA. CDR3 region: CSTDRGSTGNEQFF. The CDR3 bases are TGCAGCACCGACCGGGGGAGTACGGGGAATGAGCAGTTCTTC.

The sample holds many counts of this clonotype. Likely a read error: the CDR3 ends without its conserved phenylalanine or tryptophan. The limits of the CDR3 on the DNA are not certain, so only TCRdb's listed CDR3 is given. CDR3 loop: CSARSDLSR. The chain has TRBV20-1 and TRBJ1-1. CDR1 is DFQATT, CDR2 SNEGSKA, per germline (reference sequence). The CDR3 has 9 amino acids, counting both end residues.

This clonotype was counted many times. The rearrangement joins TRBV20-1 to TRBJ2-7; TRBD1 agrees at 8 bases. This CDR3 spans 12 amino acids. Trimming at V came to 6 bases and at J to 3 bases, leaving 4 bases not matched to a gene. The germline CDR1 and CDR2 sequences are DFQATT and SNEGSKA (reference sequence). CDR3 region: CSATTGGYEQYF. The CDR3 region has the DNA TGCAGTGCAACTACAGGGGGCTACGAGCAGTACTTC.

This clonotype showed up many times. This chain connects TRBV18 to TRBJ2-1; 7 bases line up with TRBD1. The CDR3 is 13 residues long. With 4 bases clipped from V and 7 bases from J, the junction kept 4 bases outside the gene matches. CDR1 and CDR2 (germline): KGHSH, LQKENI. Here the CDR3 DNA reads TGTGCCAGCTCACAAGACAGGGCAAATGAGCAGTTCTTC. It specifies CASSQDRANEQFF.

This clonotype was seen repeatedly, ten times or more. The rearrangement joins TRBV27 to TRBJ2-7; D gene uncertain. The ends were cut back, 2 bases at V and 0 bases at J, with 8 bases in the middle. CDR1 MNHEY and CDR2 SMNVEV come from the germline V gene (reference sequence). This CDR3 is 14 amino acids long. CDR3 loop: CASSLNRISYEQYF. The CDR3 nucleotides are TGTGCCAGCAGTTTAAACCGGATCTCCTACGAGCAGTACTTC.